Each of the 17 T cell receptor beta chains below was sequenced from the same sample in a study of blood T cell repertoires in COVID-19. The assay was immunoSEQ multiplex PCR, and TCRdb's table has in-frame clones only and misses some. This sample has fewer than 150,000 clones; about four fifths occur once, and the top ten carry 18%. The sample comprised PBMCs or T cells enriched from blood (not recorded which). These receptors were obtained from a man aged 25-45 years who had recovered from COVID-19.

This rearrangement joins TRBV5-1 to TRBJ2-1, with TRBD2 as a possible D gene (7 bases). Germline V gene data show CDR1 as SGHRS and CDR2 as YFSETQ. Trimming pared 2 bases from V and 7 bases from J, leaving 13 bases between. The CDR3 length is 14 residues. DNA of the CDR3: TGCGCCAGCAGCTTATGGGGGGGCGAGAATGAGCAGTTCTTC. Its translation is CASSLWGGENEQFF.

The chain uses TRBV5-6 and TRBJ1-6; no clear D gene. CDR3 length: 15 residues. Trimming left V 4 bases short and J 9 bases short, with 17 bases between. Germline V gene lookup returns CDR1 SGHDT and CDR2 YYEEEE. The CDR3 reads CASSRGRNNFSPLHF. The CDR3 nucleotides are TGTGCCAGCAGCCGGGGTAGGAATAACTTTTCACCCCTCCACTTT.

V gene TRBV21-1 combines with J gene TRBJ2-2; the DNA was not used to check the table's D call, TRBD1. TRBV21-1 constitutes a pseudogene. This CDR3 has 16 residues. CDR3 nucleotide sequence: TGTGCCAGCAGCTCAGGACAGGGAGCGAACACCGGGGAGCTGTTTTTT. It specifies CASSSGQGANTGELFF.

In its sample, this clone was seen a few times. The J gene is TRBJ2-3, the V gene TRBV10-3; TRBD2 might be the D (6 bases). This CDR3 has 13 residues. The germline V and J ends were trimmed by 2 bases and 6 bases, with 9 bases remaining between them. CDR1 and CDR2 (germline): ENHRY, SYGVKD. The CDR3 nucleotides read TGTGCCATCAGTGAGCCCCGGGGGGATACGCAGTATTTT. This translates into CAISEPRGDTQYF.

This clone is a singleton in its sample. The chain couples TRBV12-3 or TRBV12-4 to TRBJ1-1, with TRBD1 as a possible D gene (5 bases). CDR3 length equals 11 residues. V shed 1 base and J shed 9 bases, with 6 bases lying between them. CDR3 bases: TGTGCCAGCAGTTTAGACAGGAAAGCTTTCTTT. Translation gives CASSLDRKAFF.

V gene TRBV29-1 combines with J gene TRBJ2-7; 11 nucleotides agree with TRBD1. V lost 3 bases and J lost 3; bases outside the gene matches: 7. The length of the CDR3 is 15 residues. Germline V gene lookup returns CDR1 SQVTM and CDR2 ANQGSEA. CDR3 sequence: CSVDVDRGPNYEQYF. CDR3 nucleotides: TGCAGCGTTGATGTGGACAGGGGGCCAAACTACGAGCAGTACTTC.

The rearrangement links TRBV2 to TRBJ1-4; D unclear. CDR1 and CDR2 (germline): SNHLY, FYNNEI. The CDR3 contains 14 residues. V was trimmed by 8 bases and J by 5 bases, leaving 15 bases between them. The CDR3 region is CASGIGVLNEKLFF. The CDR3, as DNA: TGTGCCAGCGGCATCGGGGTCCTGAATGAAAAACTGTTTTTT.

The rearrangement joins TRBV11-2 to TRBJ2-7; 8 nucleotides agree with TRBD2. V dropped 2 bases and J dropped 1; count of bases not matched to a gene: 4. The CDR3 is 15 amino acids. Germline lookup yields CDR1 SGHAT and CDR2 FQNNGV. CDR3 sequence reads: CASSLTSGLSYEQYF. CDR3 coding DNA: TGTGCCAGCAGCTTAACTAGCGGTTTATCCTACGAGCAGTACTTC. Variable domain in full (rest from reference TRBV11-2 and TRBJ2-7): EAGVAQSPRYKIIEKRQSVAFWCNPISGHATLYWYQQILGQGPKLLIQFQNNGVVDDSQLPKDRFSAERLKGVDSTLKIQPAKLEDSAVYLCASSLTSGLSYEQYFGPGTRLTVT.

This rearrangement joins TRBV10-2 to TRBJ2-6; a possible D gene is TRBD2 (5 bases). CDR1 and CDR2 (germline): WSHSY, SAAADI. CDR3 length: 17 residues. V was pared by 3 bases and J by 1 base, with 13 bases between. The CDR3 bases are TGCGCCAGCAGTGATCCGGGGATTGGTTCTGGGGCCAACGTCCTGACTTTC. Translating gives CASSDPGIGSGANVLTF.

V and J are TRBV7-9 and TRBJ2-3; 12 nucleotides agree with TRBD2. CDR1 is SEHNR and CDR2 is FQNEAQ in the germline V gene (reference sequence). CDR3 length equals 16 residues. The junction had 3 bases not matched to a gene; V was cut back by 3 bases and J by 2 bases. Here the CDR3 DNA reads TGTGCCAGCAGCTTGCTAGCGGGGGGGTTCACAGATACGCAGTATTTT. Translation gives CASSLLAGGFTDTQYF.

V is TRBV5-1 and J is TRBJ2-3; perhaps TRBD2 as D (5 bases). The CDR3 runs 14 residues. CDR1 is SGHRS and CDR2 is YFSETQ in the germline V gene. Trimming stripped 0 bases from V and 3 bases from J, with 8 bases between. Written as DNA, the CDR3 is TGCGCCAGCAGCTTGGGAGGGTATACAGATACGCAGTATTTT. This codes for CASSLGGYTDTQYF.

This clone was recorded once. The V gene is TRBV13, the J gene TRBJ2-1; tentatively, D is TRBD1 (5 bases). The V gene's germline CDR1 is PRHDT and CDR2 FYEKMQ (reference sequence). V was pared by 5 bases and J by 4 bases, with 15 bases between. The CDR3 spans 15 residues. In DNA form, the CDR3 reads TGTGCCAGCAGCCCTCCTAATAGGGGTTACAATGAGCAGTTCTTC. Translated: CASSPPNRGYNEQFF.

The CDR3 spells CAIRGHPNTEAFF. CDR3 sequence (DNA): TGTGCCATCAGGGGACATCCGAACACTGAAGCTTTCTTT. The chain has TRBV10-3 and TRBJ1-1, with D possibly TRBD1 on 6 matching bases. CDR3 size: 13 residues. Germline-derived CDR1 and CDR2 are ENHRY and SYGVKD. V shed 6 bases and J shed 1 base, with 9 bases lying between them.

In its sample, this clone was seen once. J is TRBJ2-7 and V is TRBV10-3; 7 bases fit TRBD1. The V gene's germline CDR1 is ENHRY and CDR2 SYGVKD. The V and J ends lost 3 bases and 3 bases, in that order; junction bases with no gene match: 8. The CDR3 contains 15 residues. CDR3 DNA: TGTGCCATCAGTGAAAGGGGGCGAGGGTTCTACGAGCAGTACGTC. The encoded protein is CAISERGRGFYEQYV.

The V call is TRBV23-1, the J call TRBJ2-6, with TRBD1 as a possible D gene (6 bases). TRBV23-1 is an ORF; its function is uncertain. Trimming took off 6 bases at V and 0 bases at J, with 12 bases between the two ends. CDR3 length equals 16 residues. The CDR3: CASRPRDTSGANVLTF. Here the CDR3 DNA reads TGCGCCAGCAGACCCCGGGACACCTCTGGGGCCAACGTCCTGACTTTC.

The DNA for the CDR3 is TGCGCCAGCAGCTTGGGGGACATACGGAGTGGCTACACCTTC. It translates to CASSLGDIRSGYTF. The V gene is TRBV5-1, the J gene TRBJ1-2; D possibly corresponds to TRBD1 (6 bases). This CDR3 is built from 14 residues. Germline loops: CDR1 SGHRS, CDR2 YFSETQ. Trimming left V 0 bases short and J 7 bases short, with 13 bases between.

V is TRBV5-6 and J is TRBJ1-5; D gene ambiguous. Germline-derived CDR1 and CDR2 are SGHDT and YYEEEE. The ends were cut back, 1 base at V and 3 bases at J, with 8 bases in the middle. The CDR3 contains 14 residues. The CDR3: CASSLRRFNQPQHF. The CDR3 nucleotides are TGTGCCAGCAGCTTGAGGAGGTTCAATCAGCCCCAGCATTTT.